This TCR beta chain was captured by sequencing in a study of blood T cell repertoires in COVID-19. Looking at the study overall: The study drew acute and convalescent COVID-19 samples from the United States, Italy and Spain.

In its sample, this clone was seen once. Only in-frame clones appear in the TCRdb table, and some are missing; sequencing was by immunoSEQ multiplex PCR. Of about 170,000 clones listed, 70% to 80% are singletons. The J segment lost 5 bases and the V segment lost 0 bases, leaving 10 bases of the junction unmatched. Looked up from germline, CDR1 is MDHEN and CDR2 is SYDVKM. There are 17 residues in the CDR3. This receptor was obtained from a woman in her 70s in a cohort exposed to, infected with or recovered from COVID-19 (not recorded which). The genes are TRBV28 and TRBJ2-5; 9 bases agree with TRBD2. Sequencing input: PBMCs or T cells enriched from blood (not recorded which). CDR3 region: CASSLWGGRAGHETQYF. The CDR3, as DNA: TGTGCCAGCAGTTTATGGGGCGGGAGGGCCGGACACGAGACCCAGTACTTC.